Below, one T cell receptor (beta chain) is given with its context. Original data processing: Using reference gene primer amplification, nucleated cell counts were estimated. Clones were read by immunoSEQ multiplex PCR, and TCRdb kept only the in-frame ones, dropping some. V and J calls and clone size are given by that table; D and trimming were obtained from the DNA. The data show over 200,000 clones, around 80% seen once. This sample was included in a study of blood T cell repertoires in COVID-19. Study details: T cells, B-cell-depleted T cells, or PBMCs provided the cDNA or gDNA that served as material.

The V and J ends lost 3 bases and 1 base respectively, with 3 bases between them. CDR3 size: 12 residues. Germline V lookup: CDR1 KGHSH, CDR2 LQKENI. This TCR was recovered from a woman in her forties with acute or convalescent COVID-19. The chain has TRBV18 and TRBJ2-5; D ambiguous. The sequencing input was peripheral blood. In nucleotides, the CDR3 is TGTGCCAGCTCACCCAGCCAAGAGACCCAGTACTTC. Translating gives CASSPSQETQYF.